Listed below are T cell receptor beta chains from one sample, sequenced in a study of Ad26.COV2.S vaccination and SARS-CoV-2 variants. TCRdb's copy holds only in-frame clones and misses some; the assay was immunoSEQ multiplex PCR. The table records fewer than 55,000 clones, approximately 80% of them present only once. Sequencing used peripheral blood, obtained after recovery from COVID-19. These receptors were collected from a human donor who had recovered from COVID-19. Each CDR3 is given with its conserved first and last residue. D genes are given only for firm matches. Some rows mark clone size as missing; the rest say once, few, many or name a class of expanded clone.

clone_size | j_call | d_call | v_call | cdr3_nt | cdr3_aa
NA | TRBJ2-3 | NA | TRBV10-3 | TGTGCCATCAGTGGGGCACAGACAGATACGCAGTATTTT | CAISGAQTDTQYF
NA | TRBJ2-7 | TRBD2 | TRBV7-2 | TGTGCCAGCAGCTCGGGACTAGCGGGGGCCTACGAGCAGTACTTC | CASSSGLAGAYEQYF
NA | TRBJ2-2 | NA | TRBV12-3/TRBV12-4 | TGTGCCAGCCGCGGGTTCCCAACCGGGGAGCTGTTTTTT | CASRGFPTGELFF
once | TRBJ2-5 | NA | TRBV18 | TGTGCCAGCTCACCCGTCGCGGGTGAGACCCAGTACTTC | CASSPVAGETQYF
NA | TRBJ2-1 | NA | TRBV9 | TGTGCCAGCAGCCCCCGCACCTACAATGAGCAGTTCTTC | CASSPRTYNEQFF
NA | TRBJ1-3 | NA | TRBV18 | TGTGCCAGCTCACCACCGGGTAGCTACTCTGGAAACACCATATATTTT | CASSPPGSYSGNTIYF
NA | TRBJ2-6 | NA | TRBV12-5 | TGTGCTAGTGTGAACTCTGGGGCCAACGTCCTGACTTTC | CASVNSGANVLTF
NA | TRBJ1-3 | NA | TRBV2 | TGTGCCACCCAGGGAGCCCTGGGGGGAAACACCATATATTTT | CATQGALGGNTIYF
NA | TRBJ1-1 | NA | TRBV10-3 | TGTGCCATCCAGGGGAAGGCTGCCTCGGGGGGTGAAGCTTTCTTT | CAIQGKAASGGEAFF
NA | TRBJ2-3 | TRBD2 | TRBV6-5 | TGTGCCAGCAGTCCCGGGGGGTTTAGCACAGATACGCAGTATTTT | CASSPGGFSTDTQYF
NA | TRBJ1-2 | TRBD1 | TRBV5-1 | TGCGCCAGCAGCCTCCGGACAGGAAGCTATGGCTACACCTTC | CASSLRTGSYGYTF
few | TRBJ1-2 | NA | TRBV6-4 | TGTGCCAGCAGTCCAGAGGCGGGGAGCTATGGCTACACCTTC | CASSPEAGSYGYTF
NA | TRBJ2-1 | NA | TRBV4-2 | TGTGCCAGCAGCCAAGATAGAGTAGCCTCTGAGCAGTTCTTC | CASSQDRVASEQFF
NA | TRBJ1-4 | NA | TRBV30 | TGTGCCTGGAGTGTACCAGGGTTCAATGAAAAACTGTTTTTT | CAWSVPGFNEKLFF
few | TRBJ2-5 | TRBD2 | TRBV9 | TGTGCCAGCAGCGTAGAAGGGACTAGCGGGGGGAGTCTCCAGGAGACCCAGTACTTC | CASSVEGTSGGSLQETQYF
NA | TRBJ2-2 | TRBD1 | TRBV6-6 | TGTGCCAGCAGACGATCTCAGGGGGCTTACCGCAACCTCAACACCGGGGAGCTGTTTTTT | CASRRSQGAYRNLNTGELFF
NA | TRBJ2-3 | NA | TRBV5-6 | TGTGCCAGCAGCTTGACCGTGGGTACGCAGTATTTT | CASSLTVGTQYF
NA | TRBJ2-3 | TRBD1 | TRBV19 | TGTGCCAGTAGTCTTAGGACAGGCCGCACAGATACGCAGTATTTT | CASSLRTGRTDTQYF
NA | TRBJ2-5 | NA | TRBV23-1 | TGCGCCAGTGCGGGGCTTTCAGAGACCCAGTACTTC | CASAGLSETQYF
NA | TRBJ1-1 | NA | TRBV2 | TGTGCCAGCAGTGTTCGCCCCACTGAAGCTTTCTTT | CASSVRPTEAFF
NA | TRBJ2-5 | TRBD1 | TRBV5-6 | TGTGCCAGCAGCTTGTCCGGGACAGGCCAAGAGACCCAGTACTTC | CASSLSGTGQETQYF
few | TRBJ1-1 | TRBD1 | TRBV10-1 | TGCGCCAGCAGTGAAAAGACAGGGAGGACTGAAGCTTTCTTT | CASSEKTGRTEAFF
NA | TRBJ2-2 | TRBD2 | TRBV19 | TGTGCCAGTAGTATAGGGAAGGGACTAGCGGGAGATATCGGGGAGCTGTTTTTT | CASSIGKGLAGDIGELFF
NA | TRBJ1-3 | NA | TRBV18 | TGTGCCAGCTCACCGGTGACCCAGCAGGGAAACACCATATATTTT | CASSPVTQQGNTIYF
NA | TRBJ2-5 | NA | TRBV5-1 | TGCGCCAGCAGCCAAGGACCCGGGCGGGCGGAGACCCAGTACTTC | CASSQGPGRAETQYF
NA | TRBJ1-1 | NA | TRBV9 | TGTGCCAGCAGCGCCCGGACAGTTAACACTGAAGCTTTCTTT | CASSARTVNTEAFF
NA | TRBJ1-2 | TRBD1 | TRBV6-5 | TGTGCCAGCAGTTTACAGGGGACGGGCGGCTACACCTTC | CASSLQGTGGYTF
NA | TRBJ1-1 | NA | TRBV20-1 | TGCAGTGCTAGTATCGACAGCATGAACACTGAAGCTTTCTTT | CSASIDSMNTEAFF
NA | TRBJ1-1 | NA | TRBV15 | TGTGCCACCAGCAGAGCCCAAGGACAGCGTTACACTGAAGCTTTCTTT | CATSRAQGQRYTEAFF
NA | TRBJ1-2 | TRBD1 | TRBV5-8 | TGTGCCAGCAGCTTATACACAGGGGGCCATGGCTATGGCTACACCTTC | CASSLYTGGHGYGYTF